A single sample gave rise to the 6 T cell receptor beta chains below, sequenced in a study of molecular identifiers for immune sequencing clone quantification. TCRdb reprocessed the PCR reads via MiXCR and lists one record per CDR3 protein. This table holds about 330,000 distinct CDR3 sequences, under 25% found once. Sequencing was performed on naive CD8+ T cells from blood, with Jurkat cell RNA spiked in. Subset: FACS-sorted CD8+CD4-CCR7+CD45RA+ naive T cells. These TCRs come from a human donor in good health. Some libraries in this study had Jurkat cell RNA spiked in.

In its sample, this clonotype was seen once. This rearrangement joins TRBV6-5 to TRBJ1-1; 7 nucleotides agree with TRBD1. CDR1 and CDR2 from the germline V gene are MNHEY and SVGAGI. CDR3 length: 19 residues. Trimming removed 6 bases from V and 4 bases from J; junction bases left unmatched: 23. The CDR3 protein is CASRQKAWVGRQGPTEAFF. Written as DNA, the CDR3 is TGTGCCAGCAGACAGAAAGCGTGGGTGGGGCGACAGGGACCCACTGAAGCTTTCTTT.

With respect to this clonotype: This may come from a read error, since a much larger clone is one base off. The chain carries TRBV28 and TRBJ2-1; unclear D gene. Germline V gives CDR1 MDHEN, CDR2 SYDVKM. V lost 2 bases, J lost 15 bases, and 17 bases lay in between. The CDR3 spans 13 residues. The CDR3 is CASSLPSGSDPFF. CDR3 bases: TGTGCCAGCAGTTTACCATCCGGGTCTGATCCGTTCTTC.

On this clonotype: With a much larger clone just one base away, this may be a read error. The chain is built from TRBV7-9 and TRBJ2-3, with D possibly being TRBD2 (6 bases). The CDR3 runs to 15 residues. V shed 5 bases and J shed 2 bases, with 14 bases lying between them. Germline values: CDR1 SEHNR, CDR2 FQNEAQ (reference sequence). The CDR3 DNA follows: TGTGCCAGCAGCGTCTCCGGGACTCACACAGATACGCAGTATTTT. Its protein is CASSVSGTHTDTQYF.

The chain joins TRBV20-1 to TRBJ2-7, with 8 bases matching TRBD1. The CDR3 length is 16 residues. Germline V gives CDR1 DFQATT, CDR2 SNEGSKA (reference sequence). Losses at the gene ends were 0 bases for V and 3 bases for J; bases not matched to a gene: 10. The CDR3 coding sequence is TGCAGTGCTAGAGATGAGCGGACAGGGAGTCACTACGAGCAGTACTTC. Translation gives CSARDERTGSHYEQYF.

This clonotype has just a few counts. The chain joins TRBV3-1 to TRBJ1-3; D gene unclear. The CDR3 is made up of 14 amino acids. Germline CDR1 LGHDT, CDR2 YNNKEL (reference sequence). V gave up 1 base and J gave up 0 bases, with 4 bases separating them. The CDR3 coding sequence is TGTGCCAGCAGCCAAGGTCCCTCTGGAAACACCATATATTTT. It codes for CASSQGPSGNTIYF.

This chain joins TRBV7-3 and TRBJ2-1; no clear D gene. V was cut by 1 base and J by 4 bases, with 20 bases left in between. The germline V gene encodes CDR1 SGHTA and CDR2 FQGTGA. There are 18 residues in the CDR3. CDR3 DNA sequence: TGTGCCAGCAGCTTAAATCTTGGCCTGGCGGCCCCGTACAATGAGCAGTTCTTC. Protein product: CASSLNLGLAAPYNEQFF.